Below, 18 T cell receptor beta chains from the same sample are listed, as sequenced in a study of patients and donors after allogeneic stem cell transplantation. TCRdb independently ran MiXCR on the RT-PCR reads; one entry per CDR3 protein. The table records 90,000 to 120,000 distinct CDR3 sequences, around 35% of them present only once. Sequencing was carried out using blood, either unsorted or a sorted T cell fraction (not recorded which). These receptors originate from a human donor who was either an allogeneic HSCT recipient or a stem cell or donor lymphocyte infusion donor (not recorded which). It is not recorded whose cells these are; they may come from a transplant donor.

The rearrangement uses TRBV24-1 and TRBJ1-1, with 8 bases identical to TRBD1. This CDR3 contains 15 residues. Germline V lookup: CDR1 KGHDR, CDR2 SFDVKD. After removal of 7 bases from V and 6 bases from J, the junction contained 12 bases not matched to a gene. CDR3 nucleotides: TGTGCCACCAGCGCAAGTGACAGGGGTATAGCTGAAGCTTTCTTT. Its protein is CATSASDRGIAEAFF.

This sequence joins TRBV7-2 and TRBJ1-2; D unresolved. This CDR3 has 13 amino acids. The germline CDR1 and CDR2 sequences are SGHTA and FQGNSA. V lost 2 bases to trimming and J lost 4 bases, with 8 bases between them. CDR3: CASSLTSAYGYTF. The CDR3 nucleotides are TGTGCCAGCAGCTTAACGTCGGCCTATGGCTACACCTTC.

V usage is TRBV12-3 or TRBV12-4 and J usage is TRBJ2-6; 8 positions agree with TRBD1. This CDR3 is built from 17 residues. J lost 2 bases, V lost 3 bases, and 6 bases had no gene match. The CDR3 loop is CASSLTRGRAGANVLTF. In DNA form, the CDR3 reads TGTGCCAGCAGTTTGACCAGGGGGCGGGCTGGGGCCAACGTCCTGACTTTC.

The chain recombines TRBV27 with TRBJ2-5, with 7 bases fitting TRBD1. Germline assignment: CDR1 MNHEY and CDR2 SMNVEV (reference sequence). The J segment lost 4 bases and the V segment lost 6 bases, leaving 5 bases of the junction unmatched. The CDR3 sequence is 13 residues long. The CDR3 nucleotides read TGTGCCAGCAGCCTGACAGGGCCAGAGACCCAGTACTTC. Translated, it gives CASSLTGPETQYF.

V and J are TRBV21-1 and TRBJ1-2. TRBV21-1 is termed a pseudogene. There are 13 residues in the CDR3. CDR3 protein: CASSMEGTRGYTF. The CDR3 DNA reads TGTGCCAGCAGCATGGAGGGGACGCGGGGCTACACCTTC.

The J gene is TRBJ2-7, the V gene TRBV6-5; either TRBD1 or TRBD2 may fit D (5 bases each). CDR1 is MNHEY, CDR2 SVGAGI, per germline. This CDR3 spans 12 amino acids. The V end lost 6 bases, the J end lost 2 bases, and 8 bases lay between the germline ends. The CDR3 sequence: CASRRGTYEQYF. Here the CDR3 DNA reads TGTGCCAGCAGGAGGGGTACCTACGAGCAGTACTTC.

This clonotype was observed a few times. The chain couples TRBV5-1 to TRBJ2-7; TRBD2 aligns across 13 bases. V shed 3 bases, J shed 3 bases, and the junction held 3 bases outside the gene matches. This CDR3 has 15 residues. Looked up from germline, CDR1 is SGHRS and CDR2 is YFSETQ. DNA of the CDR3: TGCGCCAGCAGCTCCGGGACTAGCGGGAACTACGAGCAGTACTTC. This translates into CASSSGTSGNYEQYF.

CDR3 residues: CASRAGGPYYEQFF. CDR3 sequence (DNA): TGTGCCAGCAGAGCGGGAGGGCCGTATTATGAGCAGTTCTTC. This chain connects TRBV2 to TRBJ2-1, with TRBD2 identical over 10 bases. The V gene end was trimmed by 6 bases and the J gene end by 8 bases; junction bases not matched to a gene: 7. The CDR3 length is 14 residues. In germline, CDR1 is SNHLY, CDR2 FYNNEI.

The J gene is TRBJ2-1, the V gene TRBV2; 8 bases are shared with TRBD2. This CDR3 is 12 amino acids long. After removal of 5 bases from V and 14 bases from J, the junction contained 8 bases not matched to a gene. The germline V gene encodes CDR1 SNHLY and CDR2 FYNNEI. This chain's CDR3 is CASSSGLAGEFF. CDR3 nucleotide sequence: TGTGCCAGCAGTTCAGGACTAGCTGGAGAGTTCTTC. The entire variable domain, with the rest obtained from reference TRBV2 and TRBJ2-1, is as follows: EPEVTQTPSHQVTQMGQEVILRCVPISNHLYFYWYRQILGQKVEFLVSFYNNEISEKSEIFDDQFSVERPDGSNFTLKIRSTKLEDSAMYFCASSSGLAGEFFGPGTRLTVL.

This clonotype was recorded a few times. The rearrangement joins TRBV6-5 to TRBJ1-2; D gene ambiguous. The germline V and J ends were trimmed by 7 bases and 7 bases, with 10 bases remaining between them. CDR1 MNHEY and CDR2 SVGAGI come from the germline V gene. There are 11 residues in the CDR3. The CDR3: CASTSGLGYTF. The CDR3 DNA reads TGTGCCAGCACCTCGGGCCTTGGCTACACCTTC.

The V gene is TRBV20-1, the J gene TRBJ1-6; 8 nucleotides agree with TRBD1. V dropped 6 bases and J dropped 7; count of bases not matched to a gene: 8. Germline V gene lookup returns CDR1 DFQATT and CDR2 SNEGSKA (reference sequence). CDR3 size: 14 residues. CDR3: CSAAADRANSPLHF. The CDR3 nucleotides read TGCAGTGCCGCCGCGGACAGGGCAAATTCACCCCTCCACTTT.

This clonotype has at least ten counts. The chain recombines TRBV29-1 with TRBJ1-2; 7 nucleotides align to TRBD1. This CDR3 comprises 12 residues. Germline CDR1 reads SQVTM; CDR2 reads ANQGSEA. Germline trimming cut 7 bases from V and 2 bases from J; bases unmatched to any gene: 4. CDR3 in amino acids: CSAQTGNYGYTF. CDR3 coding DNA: TGCAGCGCCCAGACAGGGAACTATGGCTACACCTTC.

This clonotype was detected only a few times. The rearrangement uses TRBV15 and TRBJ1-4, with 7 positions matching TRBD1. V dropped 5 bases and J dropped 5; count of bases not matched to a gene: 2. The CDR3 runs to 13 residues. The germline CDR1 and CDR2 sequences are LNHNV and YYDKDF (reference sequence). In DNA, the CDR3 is TGTGCCACCAGCGGACAGGCGAATGAAAAACTGTTTTTT. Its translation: CATSGQANEKLFF.

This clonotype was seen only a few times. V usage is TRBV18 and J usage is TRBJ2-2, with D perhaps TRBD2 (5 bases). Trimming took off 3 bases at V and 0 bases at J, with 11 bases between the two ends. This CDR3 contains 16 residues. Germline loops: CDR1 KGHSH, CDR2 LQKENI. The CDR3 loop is CASSPPGSANTGELFF. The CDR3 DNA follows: TGTGCCAGCTCACCCCCGGGGAGCGCGAACACCGGGGAGCTGTTTTTT.

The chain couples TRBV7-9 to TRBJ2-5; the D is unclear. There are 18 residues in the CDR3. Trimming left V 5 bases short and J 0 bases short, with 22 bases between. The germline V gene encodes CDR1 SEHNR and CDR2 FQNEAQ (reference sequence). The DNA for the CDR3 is TGTGCCAGCAGCACACGACTCCCCAATACCAAGTACCAAGAGACCCAGTACTTC. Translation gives CASSTRLPNTKYQETQYF. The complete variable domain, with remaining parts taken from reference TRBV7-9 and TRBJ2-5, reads DTGVSQNPRHKITKRGQNVTFRCDPISEHNRLYWYRQTLGQGPEFLTYFQNEAQLEKSRLLSDRFSAERPKGSFSTLEIQRTEQGDSAMYLCASSTRLPNTKYQETQYFGPGTRLLVL.

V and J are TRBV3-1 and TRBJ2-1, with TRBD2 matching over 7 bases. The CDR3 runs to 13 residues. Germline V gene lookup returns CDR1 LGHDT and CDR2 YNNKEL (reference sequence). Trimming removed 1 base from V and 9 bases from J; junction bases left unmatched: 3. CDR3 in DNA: TGTGCCAGCAGCCAAGGAGCGGGACTTGAGCAGTTCTTC. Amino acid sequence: CASSQGAGLEQFF.

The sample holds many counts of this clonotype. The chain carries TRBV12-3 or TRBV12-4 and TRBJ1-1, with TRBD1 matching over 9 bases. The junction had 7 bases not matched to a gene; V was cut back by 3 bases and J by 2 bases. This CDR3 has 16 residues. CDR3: CASSFQPGQGNTEAFF. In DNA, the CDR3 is TGTGCCAGCAGTTTCCAACCGGGACAGGGCAACACTGAAGCTTTCTTT.

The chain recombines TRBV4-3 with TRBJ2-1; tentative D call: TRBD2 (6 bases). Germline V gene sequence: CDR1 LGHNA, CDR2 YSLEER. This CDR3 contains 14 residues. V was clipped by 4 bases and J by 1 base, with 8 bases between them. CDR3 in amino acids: CASSRGTSYNEQFF. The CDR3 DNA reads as TGCGCCAGCAGCCGTGGGACTTCCTACAATGAGCAGTTCTTC.